The rows below give T cell receptor beta chains drawn from one sample of a study of CD8+ T cells in alopecia areata. TCRdb keeps only in-frame clones here, not all; method: immunoSEQ multiplex PCR. This sample yields 130,000 to 150,000 clones, of which 65% to 90% are seen a single time; about 25% belongs to the top ten. The sequencing here drew on CD8+ T cells sorted from blood, taken at week 4, from a patient treated with tofacitinib. These receptors were taken from a human donor with alopecia areata. Both conserved end residues are part of each CDR3. The D gene is left open where the match is weak. Size tells how often a clone was seen (once, few, many) or the class of an expanded clone, and some rows leave it out.

clone size	V gene	D gene	J gene	CDR3 DNA	CDR3 protein
.	TRBV29-1	.	TRBJ2-7	TGCAGCGTTGAAATAGCTGGGGGTTCCTACGAGCAGTACTTC	CSVEIAGGSYEQYF
.	TRBV7-9	TRBD1	TRBJ2-2	TGTGCCAGCAGCTCAACCGACAGGGGGTTGTCAATCACCGGGGAGCTGTTTTTT	CASSSTDRGLSITGELFF
.	TRBV6-6	.	TRBJ2-2	TGTGCCAGCAGTTACGGTATCAACACCGGGGAGCTGTTTTTT	CASSYGINTGELFF
.	TRBV29-1	.	TRBJ1-1	TGCAGCGTTAAGTTGTCTGGAGACGCTGAAGCTTTCTTT	CSVKLSGDAEAFF
.	TRBV29-1	.	TRBJ1-2	TGCAGCGCAGAAGCGTCGGGTTACTATGGCTACACCTTC	CSAEASGYYGYTF
few	TRBV4-2	.	TRBJ2-3	TGTGCCAGCAGCCAAGAGGGGAGCGGGAGCACAGATACGCAGTATTTT	CASSQEGSGSTDTQYF
.	TRBV4-1	.	TRBJ2-1	TGCGCCAGCAGCCCCGGACGGAATGAGCAGTTCTTC	CASSPGRNEQFF
few	TRBV5-4	TRBD1	TRBJ2-5	TGTGCCAGCAGGAGGCCGGGACAGCAAGAGACCCAGTACTTC	CASRRPGQQETQYF
.	TRBV27	TRBD1	TRBJ2-1	TGTGCCAGCAGTTCCCGGGACAGGGGCCTATGGAGCTCCTACAATGAGCAGTTCTTC	CASSSRDRGLWSSYNEQFF
.	TRBV7-8	TRBD2	TRBJ2-7	TGTGCCAGCAGCTTCACCACGACGACTAGCGGGGCCTACGAGCAGTACTTC	CASSFTTTTSGAYEQYF
.	TRBV9	TRBD1	TRBJ1-2	TGTGCCAGCAGCCCGAGGACAGGGGTTGGCTACACCTTC	CASSPRTGVGYTF
.	TRBV30	.	TRBJ2-5	TGTGCCTGGACAGGACTTGGAGAAGAGACCCAGTACTTC	CAWTGLGEETQYF
once	TRBV13	.	TRBJ2-3	TGTGCCAGCAGCTCCCCCGTTGGAGATACGCAGTATTTT	CASSSPVGDTQYF
once	TRBV19	.	TRBJ2-6	TGTGCCAGTAGTCTGGACAGAGATTCTGGGGCCAACGTCCTGACTTTC	CASSLDRDSGANVLTF
.	TRBV5-6	.	TRBJ1-2	TGTGCCAGCAGCTTCAACCTAGACTACACCTTC	CASSFNLDYTF
.	TRBV2	.	TRBJ1-5	TGTGCCAGCAGTGAAAGCAATCAGCCCCAGCATTTT	CASSESNQPQHF
.	TRBV6-5	.	TRBJ1-1	TGTGCCAGCAGTTATATACAGGGAACCTCTGAAGCTTTCTTT	CASSYIQGTSEAFF
.	TRBV7-9	.	TRBJ2-7	TGTGCCAGCAGCTCTGGGGGCGGGAGTTCCTACGAGCAGTACTTC	CASSSGGGSSYEQYF
.	TRBV5-1	TRBD2	TRBJ2-7	TGCGCCAGCAGCTGGGGACGGGGGGCCTACGAGCAGTACTTC	CASSWGRGAYEQYF
.	TRBV30	TRBD2	TRBJ2-3	TGTGCCTCCGGCCGGCGGGGGGCGGGTACGCAGTATTTT	CASGRRGAGTQYF
.	TRBV5-5	.	TRBJ2-1	TGTGCCAGCAGCTTGAAGCTTAGCTCCTACAATGAGCAGTTCTTC	CASSLKLSSYNEQFF
.	TRBV25-1	.	TRBJ1-1	TGTGCCAGCAGTGTTACGAACACTGAAGCTTTCTTT	CASSVTNTEAFF
.	TRBV4-1	.	TRBJ2-2	TGCGCCAGCAGCCAGAGGGCCCTTGAGAACACCGGGGAGCTGTTTTTT	CASSQRALENTGELFF
.	TRBV27	.	TRBJ2-1	TGTGCCAGCAGTTTTCAGGGGTCGGGCAATGAGCAGTTCTTC	CASSFQGSGNEQFF
.	TRBV6-1	.	TRBJ2-5	TGTGCCAGCAGTGCCCGCGACCTGGGGGAGACCCAGTACTTC	CASSARDLGETQYF
many	TRBV5-4	TRBD2	TRBJ2-3	TGTGCCAGCAGCCCGGGACTAGCACTCACAGATACGCAGTATTTT	CASSPGLALTDTQYF
.	TRBV19	TRBD1	TRBJ2-7	TGTGCCAGTAGTCCCGGACAGGGACCCTACGAGCAGTACTTC	CASSPGQGPYEQYF
.	TRBV11-2	TRBD2	TRBJ2-2	TGTGCCAGCGGAGAGCGGGGGGCGACTCAAGAGGAGCTGTTTTTT	CASGERGATQEELFF
.	TRBV23-1	.	TRBJ2-1	TGCGCCAGCAGGATTCAGGTCGGGGAGCAGTTCTTC	CASRIQVGEQFF
.	TRBV5-6	.	TRBJ2-5	TGTGCCAGCAGCTTGGACAGGGAGCAGACCCAGTACTTC	CASSLDREQTQYF
.	TRBV11-2	.	TRBJ2-3	TGTGCCAGCGACCCCCTCACAGATACGCAGTATTTT	CASDPLTDTQYF
.	TRBV9	TRBD2	TRBJ2-5	TGTGCCAGCAGCTCTGGGACTAGCGAGGAGACCCAGTACTTC	CASSSGTSEETQYF
.	TRBV30	.	TRBJ2-2	TGTGCCTGGAGTGAGGCCTACACCGGGGAGCTGTTTTTT	CAWSEAYTGELFF
.	TRBV10-3	.	TRBJ2-5	TGTGCCATCAGCGACCCACTAGAGACCCAGTACTTC	CAISDPLETQYF
.	TRBV5-1	TRBD1	TRBJ1-1	TGCGCCAGCAGCTTGGGCTGGACAGGGGAGAACACTGAAGCTTTCTTT	CASSLGWTGENTEAFF
.	TRBV7-2	TRBD1	TRBJ2-7	TGTGCCAGCAGCTCCACCGGGACAGCTTACGAGCAGTACTTC	CASSSTGTAYEQYF
few	TRBV5-4	.	TRBJ2-5	TGTGCCAGCAGCTCGGACCAGGGAACCCAGGAGACCCAGTACTTC	CASSSDQGTQETQYF
.	TRBV4-2	.	TRBJ2-7	TGTGCCAGCAGCCAAGAGTGGGCCGGGGGCGCATCCTACGAGCAGTACTTC	CASSQEWAGGASYEQYF
.	TRBV10-3	.	TRBJ2-7	TGTGCCATCAGAGGGGACTCCTACGAGCAGTACTTC	CAIRGDSYEQYF
.	TRBV5-6	.	TRBJ1-2	TGTGCCAGCAGCCCCCCAGGCTCAGCTAACTATGGCTACACCTTC	CASSPPGSANYGYTF
.	TRBV4-3	TRBD2	TRBJ2-1	TGCGCCAGCAGCCCGACCGTTCTAGCGGGGGGGAATGAGCAGTTCTTC	CASSPTVLAGGNEQFF
.	TRBV6-5	TRBD2	TRBJ2-2	TGTGCCAGCAGGGGGACTAATCCCGGGGAGCTGTTTTTT	CASRGTNPGELFF
.	TRBV29-1	.	TRBJ2-5	TGCAGCGTTGACGGGGACTCCTCACGGGAGACCCAGTACTTC	CSVDGDSSRETQYF
.	TRBV7-9	.	TRBJ1-5	TGTGCCAGCAGCTTAGATGGGACGGCCAATCAGCCCCAGCATTTT	CASSLDGTANQPQHF
.	TRBV9	TRBD2	TRBJ2-1	TGTGCCAGCAGCGTAGGGACTAGCGGGGGAAATGAGCAGTTCTTC	CASSVGTSGGNEQFF
.	TRBV9	TRBD1	TRBJ2-7	TGTGCCAGCAGCGTATCGACAGGGGAATCCGAGCAGTACTTC	CASSVSTGESEQYF
.	TRBV27	.	TRBJ2-7	TGTGCCAGCAGTTTGTTACAAGGGGGGCACTACGAGCAGTACTTC	CASSLLQGGHYEQYF
.	TRBV15	.	TRBJ2-5	TGTGCCACCAGCAGAGTAGGGGTACTGGAGACCCAGTACTTC	CATSRVGVLETQYF
once	TRBV6-1	TRBD1	TRBJ2-5	TGTGCCAGCACAGGGGGAATTGCCCAGTACTTC	CASTGGIAQYF
.	TRBV10-3	.	TRBJ2-5	TGTGCCATCAGTGAGGTCAGGAAAGAGACCCAGTACTTC	CAISEVRKETQYF
once	TRBV7-9	.	TRBJ2-1	TGTGCCAGCAGCTTAGCGTCCCACAATGAGCAGTTCTTC	CASSLASHNEQFF